The 7 T cell receptor beta chains listed next were all sequenced from one sample in a study of CD8+CD57+ T cells in acquired aplastic anemia listed by TCRdb under 2018. Expansion of CD8+CD57+ cells had been shown by flow cytometry in the patients chosen for sequencing. The instrument was an Illumina HiSeq 2000. Genomic DNA was used as template for profiling of TCR beta VDJ combinations and CDR3 sequences. TCRdb reworked the public reads: Q25 trimming with fastp, MiXCR clone assembly, productive beta chains retained. Here each entry gathers all rows of one CDR3 protein and keeps the most common genes and DNA. The sample records over 150,000 distinct CDR3 sequences, around 48% of which are singletons. The top ten hold approximately 2.8% of the sample. The sequenced material came from sorted CD4+, CD8+, or CD8+CD57+ T cells (not recorded which) from PBMCs. These receptor sequences come from a human donor with aplastic anemia.

The J gene is TRBJ2-7, the V gene TRBV13; 13 positions agree with TRBD2. The J call is in doubt because the DNA end fits TRBJ2-1 better. Per germline, CDR1 PRHDT and CDR2 FYEKMQ (reference sequence). CDR3 length: 21 residues. CDR3 sequence reads: CASSLGLGLGLAGVPYNEQFF. CDR3 DNA sequence: TGTGCCAGCAGCTTAGGACTAGGATTAGGACTAGCGGGAGTACCCTACAATGAGCAGTTCTTC.

This clonotype was detected many times. The gene calls are TRBV20-1 and TRBJ2-5, with no clear D. Germline V gene data show CDR1 as DFQATT and CDR2 as SNEGSKA (reference sequence). The CDR3 loop spans 12 amino acids. Trimming took off 5 bases at V and 2 bases at J, with 9 bases between the two ends. CDR3 DNA: TGCAGTGCTCCCTCCCAGCAAGAGACCCAGTACTTC. Amino acids: CSAPSQQETQYF.

At least ten counts were recorded for this clonotype. This chain links TRBV19 with TRBJ1-2, with 7 positions matching TRBD1. V lost 5 bases and J lost 7; bases outside the gene matches: 10. The CDR3 is 14 amino acids. Germline V CDR1 and CDR2: LNHDA, SQIVND (reference sequence). The CDR3: CASSLIDRAAGYTF. In DNA, the CDR3 is TGTGCCAGTAGTCTGATAGACAGGGCCGCTGGCTACACCTTC.

The chain recombines TRBV7-9 with TRBJ1-6; D might be TRBD1 (6 bases). Germline assignment: CDR1 SEHNR and CDR2 FQNEAQ (reference sequence). This CDR3 is 13 amino acids long. Trimming left V 10 bases short and J 11 bases short, with 18 bases between. The CDR3 nucleotides read TGTGCCACATCGGCCCAGGGGTTTCCACCCCTCCACTTT. This encodes CATSAQGFPPLHF.

The chain employs TRBV7-3 and TRBJ2-7, with a weak D call TRBD2 (6 bases). The CDR3 has 15 residues. The V and J ends lost 2 bases and 2 bases respectively, with 13 bases between them. Germline CDR1 and CDR2: SGHTA and FQGTGA. CDR3 in DNA: TGTGCCAGCAGCTTAGGAGGGAGCGCGACCTACGAGCAGTACTTC. Its translation is CASSLGGSATYEQYF.

At least ten counts were recorded for this clonotype. V usage is TRBV19 and J usage is TRBJ2-3; tentatively, D is TRBD2 (5 bases). From germline, CDR1 is LNHDA and CDR2 SQIVND (reference sequence). Trimming shortened V by 6 bases and J by 8 bases, and 15 bases separated the two germline ends. The CDR3 is made up of 13 amino acids. The CDR3 sequence is CASSPSAGGTQYF. CDR3 sequence (DNA): TGTGCCAGTAGCCCGAGCGCGGGCGGTACGCAGTATTTT. Full variable domain (outside the CDR3, taken from reference TRBV19 and TRBJ2-3): DGGITQSPKYLFRKEGQNVTLSCEQNLNHDAMYWYRQDPGQGLRLIYYSQIVNDFQKGDIAEGYSVSREKKESFPLTVTSAQKNPTAFYLCASSPSAGGTQYFGPGTRLTVL.

The V and J genes are TRBV29-1 and TRBJ2-7; D gene unclear. The CDR3 runs to 12 residues. V shed 4 bases and J shed 3 bases, with 10 bases lying between them. In germline, CDR1 is SQVTM, CDR2 ANQGSEA. The CDR3, as DNA: TGCAGCGTTGCTGTGTCAAACTACGAGCAGTACTTC. This codes for CSVAVSNYEQYF.